The clone carrying this T cell receptor (beta chain) is a singleton in its sample. Its matching antigen is unknown. Germline is not matched at one junction end, which may reflect a read error. This record comes from a study of blood T cells in healthy people across ages. CDR3 length: 11 residues. Germline CDR1 is SEHNR and CDR2 is FQNEAQ (reference sequence). Study observations and caveats: Observed TCR beta diversity showed a strong correlation with the percentage of naive T cells as measured by flow cytometry.

The use of a sample-barcoded 5' primer and a J-beta primer mix characterized a second PCR of roughly 6 to 11 cycles. Each cDNA molecule received a tag from a template-switch adaptor that had 12 random nucleotides. TCRdb recomputed calls from the 5' RACE reads with MiXCR, one row per CDR3 protein. Here the sample spans around 1.5 million distinct CDR3 sequences, almost 35% being singletons. The chain recombines TRBV7-9 with TRBJ2-1; no definite D call. This receptor was obtained from a young woman in good health. The sample was blood. The CDR3 bases are TGTGCCAGCATCTTAGCACCGCAACAGTTCTTC. Its protein product is CASILAPQQFF.